This T cell receptor (beta chain) comes out of a study of OX40 agonist ivuxolimab in advanced cancers. A word on this clone: What it binds is not known.

The method was immunoSEQ multiplex PCR; TCRdb's version includes in-frame clones alone and lacks a portion of them. The data show 80,000 or so clones, 80% to 95% seen once. Trimming stripped 11 bases from V and 0 bases from J, with 13 bases between. This CDR3 is 13 amino acids long. Germline assignment: CDR1 ENHRY and CDR2 SYGVKD. Study-level points and caveats: Clonal expansion by week 6 occurred in CD4+ and CD8+ blood T cells (at 0.1 to 3.0 mg/kg). People who partly responded at 0.1-3.0 mg/kg had some of the least clonal expansion seen.

Autoimmune disease history or systemic immunosuppression barred patients. The specimen was CD4+ or CD8+ T cells sorted from blood, collected in a trial of the OX40 agonist ivuxolimab. The TCR comes from an adult with an advanced solid tumor such as melanoma, head and neck, liver or kidney cancer. The chain links TRBV10-3 to TRBJ1-2; D is unclear. CDR3 loop: CAARAQANYGYTF. In DNA, the CDR3 is TGTGCCGCCCGGGCCCAAGCTAACTATGGCTACACCTTC.